This T cell receptor (beta chain) comes out of a study of T cells in Graves' hyperthyroidism and ophthalmopathy. Germline assignment: CDR1 SNHLY and CDR2 FYNNEI. V lost 0 bases and J lost 2, with 7 bases in between. The CDR3 has 14 amino acids. Participants, patients aged 18 to 65, had newly diagnosed hyperthyroidism with a duration under 2 months. The blood sample predates any ophthalmopathy symptoms, coming from first hyperthyroidism diagnosis. This clonotype was recorded at least ten times. Its antigen is unknown. Regions amplified from RNA transcripts were the TCR beta CDR3 regions. Using the HTBI primer set, a first-round RT-PCR was run on the TCR CDR3. Via MiXCR, TCRdb re-called the multiplex PCR reads, giving one row per CDR3 protein. Among about 720,000 distinct CDR3 sequences, around 20% were seen once, and the ten largest hold approximately 15%. Study conclusions and caveats: A model of 13 V-J features distinguished ophthalmopathy from stable hyperthyroidism. Ophthalmopathy was model-predicted a median approximately 6.9 months pre-onset.

The source of this sequence is a woman aged 45-59 years with Graves' hyperthyroidism that later progressed to Graves' ophthalmopathy. V is TRBV2 and J is TRBJ1-1; D remains ambiguous. The sequenced sample consisted of blood. CDR3 coding DNA: TGTGCCAGCAGTGAAGCGGAGGAAAACACTGAAGCTTTCTTT. Its protein product is CASSEAEENTEAFF.